This paragraph covers one T cell receptor beta chain sequence. Antigen: not known. Germline and junction disagree at one end, which may indicate a read error. CDR1 is SGDLS and CDR2 is YYNGEE in the germline V gene. The CDR3 sequence is 15 residues long. This specimen comes from a study of vaccination and CD4 T cells after COVID-19. The wider study: Cultures serving as controls received a peptide pool (CEFX or HIV-1 Nef) or no peptide.

Treatment here: roughly 11-day PBMC culture with coronavirus spike peptide pools or control peptides (ViraFEST assay). Peptide-pool expansion of antigen-specific T cells preceded TCR sequencing in ViraFEST. Whole-study results and caveats: The researchers studied relatively few convalescent patients and omitted early post-infection timepoints.

The Oncomine TCR Beta short-read assay was applied to DNA of cultured CD4+ T cells. The genomic DNA was obtained from cultured CD4+ T cells by extraction with the QIAamp micro DNA kit. TCRdb re-called the PCR reads with MiXCR, one entry per CDR3 protein. The sample has 14,000 to 15,000 distinct CDR3 sequences, 40% to 60% seen once. Sequencing was done on a sample of CD4+ T cells from blood, cultured in vitro. This TCR was sampled from a human donor who had recovered from COVID-19. This chain joins TRBV9 and TRBJ2-7; TRBD1 aligns across 10 bases. For the CDR3, the DNA is TGTGCCGGCAGCGCACACCGGGACAGGGGTTACGAGCAGTACTTC. It codes for CAGSAHRDRGYEQYF.